This T cell receptor (beta chain) was retrieved from a study of blood T cell repertoires in COVID-19. Study as a whole: Samples came from the United States, Italy and Spain, spanning acute and convalescent COVID-19.

This clone has more than one count but fewer than ten. While infection was still active, Seattle patients were enrolled and then followed longitudinally. This CDR3 comprises 17 residues. V dropped 0 bases and J dropped 2; count of bases not matched to a gene: 10. Germline V gives CDR1 GTSNPN, CDR2 SVGIG (reference sequence). In the study's own analysis: For nucleated cells, counts were estimated from reference gene primer amplification. Assay used: immunoSEQ multiplex PCR; TCRdb lists only in-frame clones, some missing. That table is the source of V, J and clone size, and D and trimming were worked out from the DNA. The data contain 260,000 or so clones, roughly 76% of them singletons.

The chain combines TRBV30 with TRBJ1-5; 7 nucleotides line up with TRBD1. The receptor comes from a woman over 75 with COVID-19, enrolled during active disease. Sample: peripheral blood. CDR3 protein: CAWSVGQFRWGNQPQHF. In DNA, the CDR3 is TGTGCCTGGAGTGTGGGACAGTTCCGATGGGGCAATCAGCCCCAGCATTTT.